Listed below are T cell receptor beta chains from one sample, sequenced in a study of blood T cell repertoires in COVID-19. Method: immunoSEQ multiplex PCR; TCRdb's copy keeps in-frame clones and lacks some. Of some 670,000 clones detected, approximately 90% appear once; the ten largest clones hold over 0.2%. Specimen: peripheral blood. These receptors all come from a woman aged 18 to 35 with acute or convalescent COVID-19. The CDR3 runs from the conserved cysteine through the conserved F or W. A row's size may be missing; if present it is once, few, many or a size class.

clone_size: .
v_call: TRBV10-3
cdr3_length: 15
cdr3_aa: CAISDTEKHPYEQYF

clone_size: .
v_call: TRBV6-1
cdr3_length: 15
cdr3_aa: CASSEADRLARGYTF

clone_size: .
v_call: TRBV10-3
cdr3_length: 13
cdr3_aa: CAISLTGDQPQHF

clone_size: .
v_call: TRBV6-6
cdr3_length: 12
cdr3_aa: CASSGGSTEAFF

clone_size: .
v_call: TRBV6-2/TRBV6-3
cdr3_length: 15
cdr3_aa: CASSYADNSNYGYTF

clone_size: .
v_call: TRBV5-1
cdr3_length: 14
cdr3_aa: CASSLDRNTGELFF

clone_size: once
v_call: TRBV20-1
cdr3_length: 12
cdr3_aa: CSASQTGGELFF

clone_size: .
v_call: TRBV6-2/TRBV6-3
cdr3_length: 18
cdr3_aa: CASSYSSTGTGGVGTQYF

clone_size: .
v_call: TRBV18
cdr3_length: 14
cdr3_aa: CASSPSDYNSPLHF

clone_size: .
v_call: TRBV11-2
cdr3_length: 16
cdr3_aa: CASSLDGTGREGGYTF

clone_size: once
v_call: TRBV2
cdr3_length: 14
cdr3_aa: CASRGGRAELKLFF

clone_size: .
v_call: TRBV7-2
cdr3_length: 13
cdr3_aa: CASNYRGETEAFF

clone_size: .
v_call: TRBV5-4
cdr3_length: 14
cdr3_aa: CASSLVGQGNGYTF

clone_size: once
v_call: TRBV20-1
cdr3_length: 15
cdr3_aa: CSASSMLAGVNEQFF

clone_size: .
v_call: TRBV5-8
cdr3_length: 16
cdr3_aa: CASNQKRTGRDEKLFF

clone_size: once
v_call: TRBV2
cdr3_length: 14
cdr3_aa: CASSVWDRKNGYTF

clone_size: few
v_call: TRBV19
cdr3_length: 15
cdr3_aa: CASSSPEGVTTEAFF

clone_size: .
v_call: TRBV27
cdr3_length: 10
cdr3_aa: CARRQNEQFF

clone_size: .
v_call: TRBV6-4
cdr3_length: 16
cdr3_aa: CASSDSRASGANVLTF

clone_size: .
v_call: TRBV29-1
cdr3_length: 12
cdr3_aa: CSVERGIDEQFF

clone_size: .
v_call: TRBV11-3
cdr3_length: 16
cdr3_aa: CASSSGRGRDTGELFF

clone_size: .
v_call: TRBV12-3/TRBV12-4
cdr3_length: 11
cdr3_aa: CASSLSGWLTF

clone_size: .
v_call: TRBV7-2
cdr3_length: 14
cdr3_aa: CASSAGTGVYEQYF

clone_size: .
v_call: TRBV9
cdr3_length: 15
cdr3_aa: CASSANGLGGEKLFF

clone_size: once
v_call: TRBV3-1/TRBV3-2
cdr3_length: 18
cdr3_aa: CASSQPQRGTQGVYTQYF

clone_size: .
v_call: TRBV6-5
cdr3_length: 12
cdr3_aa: CASSYRGSEAFF

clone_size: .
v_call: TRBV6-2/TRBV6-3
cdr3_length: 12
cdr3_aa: CASSYSSFEQFF

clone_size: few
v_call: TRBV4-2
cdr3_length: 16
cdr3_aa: CASSQDGGGIYNEQFF

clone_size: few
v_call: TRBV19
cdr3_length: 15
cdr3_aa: CASIYQGGVNTEAFF

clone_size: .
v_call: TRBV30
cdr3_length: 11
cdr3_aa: CAWSLRGELFF

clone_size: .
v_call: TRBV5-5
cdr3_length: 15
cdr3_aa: CASSLQGSSNQPQHF

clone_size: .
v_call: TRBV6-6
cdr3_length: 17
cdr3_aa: CASSPSFSGFGNTEAFF

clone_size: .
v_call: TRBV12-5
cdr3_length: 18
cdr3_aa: CASGLVPTGLRKGTEAFF

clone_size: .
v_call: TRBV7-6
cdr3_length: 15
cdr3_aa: CASSLSSQGATEAFF

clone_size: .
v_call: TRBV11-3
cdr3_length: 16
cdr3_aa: CASSLGSERGTGELFF

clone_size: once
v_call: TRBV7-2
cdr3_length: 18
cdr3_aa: CASSSGTGWWSGNSPLHF

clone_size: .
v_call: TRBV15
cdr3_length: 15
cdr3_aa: CATSRDSLKFYGYTF

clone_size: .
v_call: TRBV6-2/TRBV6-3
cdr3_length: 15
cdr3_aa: CASSYRSGGTDTQYF

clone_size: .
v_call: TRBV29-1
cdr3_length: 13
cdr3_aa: CSGGQLLNTEAFF

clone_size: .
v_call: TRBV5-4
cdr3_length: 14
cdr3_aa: CASSLDILNTEAFF

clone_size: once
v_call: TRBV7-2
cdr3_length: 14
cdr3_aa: CASRTTYTAADAFF

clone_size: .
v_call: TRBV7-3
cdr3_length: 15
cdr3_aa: CASSLNRGPLGEAFF

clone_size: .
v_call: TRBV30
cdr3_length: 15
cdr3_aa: CAWTPGDRGNTEAFF

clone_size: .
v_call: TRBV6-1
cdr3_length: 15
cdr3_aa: CASSEETGGQSEQFF

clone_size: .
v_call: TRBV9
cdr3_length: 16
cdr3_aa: CASSVGIEQGPYEQYF

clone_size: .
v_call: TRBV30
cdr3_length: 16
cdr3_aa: CAWSVEVAGGLREQFF

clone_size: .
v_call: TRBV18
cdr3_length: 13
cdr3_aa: CASSRGGYSEAFF

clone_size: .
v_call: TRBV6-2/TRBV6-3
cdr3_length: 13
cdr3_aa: CASSYSNGYGYTF

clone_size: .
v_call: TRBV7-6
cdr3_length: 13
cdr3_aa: CASSPPLNTEAFF

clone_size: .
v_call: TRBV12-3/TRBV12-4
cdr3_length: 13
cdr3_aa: CASSFSGEETQYF

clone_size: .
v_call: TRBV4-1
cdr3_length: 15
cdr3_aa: CASRPGGGRTGELFF